The 8 T cell receptor beta chains below all came from one sample that was sequenced in a study of shared clonotypes between healthy human individuals. CD45RO-negative, CCR7-positively selected cells formed the naive CD8 fraction, excluding terminally differentiated effector memory CD45RA+ cells. The data were produced by immunoSEQ multiplex PCR, yet TCRdb's version contains in-frame clones alone and is incomplete. The profile shows just over 2,000,000 clones, approximately 94% of them singletons. The sequenced sample was naive CD8+ T cells sorted from blood. The source of these receptors is a man aged 18 to 30 in good health.

This clone showed up just a few times. The sample contains more than one DNA sequence encoding this CDR3. The chain joins TRBV7-9 to TRBJ1-6; no definite D call. The CDR3 has 12 residues. Germline V lookup: CDR1 SEHNR, CDR2 FQNEAQ (reference sequence). V lost 1 base, J lost 8 bases, and 3 bases lay in between. CDR3 protein: CASSLGDSPLHF. CDR3 coding DNA: TGTGCCAGCAGCTTAGGAGATTCACCCCTCCACTTT. The full variable domain, with the rest looked up from reference TRBV7-9 and TRBJ1-6, is DTGVSQNPRHKITKRGQNVTFRCDPISEHNRLYWYRQTLGQGPEFLTYFQNEAQLEKSRLLSDRFSAERPKGSFSTLEIQRTEQGDSAMYLCASSLGDSPLHFGNGTRLTVT.

J is TRBJ2-7 and V is TRBV30; D is perhaps TRBD2 (6 bases). In germline, CDR1 is GTSNPN, CDR2 SVGIG (reference sequence). Trimming stripped 3 bases from V and 2 bases from J, with 8 bases between. This CDR3 is 12 amino acids long. The CDR3 nucleotides read TGTGCCTGGAGGGGAGGTCCCTACGAGCAGTACTTC. This gives the protein CAWRGGPYEQYF.

V usage is TRBV27 and J usage is TRBJ2-7, with D uncertain. This CDR3 spans 12 amino acids. Trimming shortened V by 7 bases and J by 6 bases, and 13 bases separated the two germline ends. Germline V gives CDR1 MNHEY, CDR2 SMNVEV (reference sequence). CDR3 DNA sequence: TGTGCCAGCACCGCTGAGTGGGGCGAGCAGTACTTC. Its protein is CASTAEWGEQYF.

The chain uses TRBV7-9 and TRBJ1-1, with TRBD1 matching over 9 bases. Germline CDR1 and CDR2: SEHNR and FQNEAQ (reference sequence). V shed 3 bases and J 0 bases; nucleotides not matched to a gene: 2. CDR3 size: 15 residues. DNA for the CDR3: TGTGCCAGCAGCTTTGGACAGGGGTTGAACACTGAAGCTTTCTTT. Protein sequence: CASSFGQGLNTEAFF.

This chain joins TRBV7-2 and TRBJ2-1; TRBD2 agrees at 8 bases. Losses at the gene ends were 3 bases for V and 0 bases for J; bases not matched to a gene: 7. The length of the CDR3 is 17 residues. The V gene's germline CDR1 is SGHTA and CDR2 FQGNSA. Written as DNA, the CDR3 is TGTGCCAGCAGCTTGGAACTAGCGGCCAGCTCCTACAATGAGCAGTTCTTC. Encoded protein: CASSLELAASSYNEQFF.

The rearrangement links TRBV6-1 to TRBJ2-2, with 8 positions matching TRBD1. The CDR3 is 14 amino acids. V lost 11 bases, J lost 3 bases, and 8 bases stayed unmatched. In germline, CDR1 is MNHNS, CDR2 SASEGT. The CDR3: CAGQEQGDTGELFF. CDR3 in DNA: TGTGCCGGCCAAGAACAGGGGGACACCGGGGAGCTGTTTTTT.

The chain uses TRBV27 and TRBJ1-2, with D possibly being TRBD1 (5 bases). The V gene's germline CDR1 is MNHEY and CDR2 SMNVEV (reference sequence). The CDR3 has 15 amino acids. Trimming took off 3 bases at V and 3 bases at J, with 14 bases between the two ends. CDR3 loop: CASSLLAGTDYGYTF. The CDR3 DNA reads TGTGCCAGCAGTTTGCTTGCAGGGACGGACTATGGCTACACCTTC.

The rearrangement uses TRBV6-5 and TRBJ2-7; tentative D call: TRBD1 (6 bases). The CDR3 contains 14 residues. Germline CDR1 reads MNHEY; CDR2 reads SVGAGI. The ends were cut back, 6 bases at V and 2 bases at J, with 14 bases in the middle. The CDR3 nucleotides read TGTGCCAGCAGGGCACGGGGACAAACCTACGAGCAGTACTTC. Amino acid sequence: CASRARGQTYEQYF.